The next 32 T cell receptor beta chains were all read from a single sample in a study of Ad26.COV2.S vaccination and SARS-CoV-2 variants (dated by TCRdb to 2020 to 2022). Receptor libraries were prepared by the immunoSEQ multiplex PCR assay. This is the immuneACCESS table as TCRdb keeps it, with only in-frame sequences that have V and J called. A part of the clones is gone; compared with another copy, unresolved V genes explain less than half, and the rest is unexplained. This sample gives some 450,000 clones in total; 90% of them show up just once. The ten largest clones add up to around 4.2% of the sample. The sample's treatment or condition label is to be understood as: about 20 received Ad26.COV2.S at low or high dose, single or two shots; about 5 received placebo; per-sample allocation not given. For vaccine and placebo recipients, repertoires were sequenced using samples collected on day 63 after the first injection.

Sequences were derived from peripheral blood, sampled in a trial of Ad26.COV2.S vaccine versus placebo. The receptors originated from a person aged 18-60 years who received the Ad26.COV2.S COVID-19 vaccine or a placebo.

The sample holds a few counts of this clone. Distinct nucleotide sequences in the sample also encode this CDR3. The rearrangement links TRBV19 to TRBJ2-1; no clear D. Trimming stripped 2 bases from V and 4 bases from J, with 0 bases between. The CDR3 consists of 11 residues. Germline V gene sequence: CDR1 LNHDA, CDR2 SQIVND (reference sequence). The CDR3 sequence is CASSIYNEQFF. In nucleotides, the CDR3 is TGTGCCAGTAGTATATACAATGAGCAGTTCTTC.

V is TRBV5-5 and J is TRBJ2-1; unclear D gene. The V and J ends lost 2 bases and 7 bases respectively, with 16 bases between them. Per germline, CDR1 SGHKS and CDR2 YYEKEE (reference sequence). CDR3 length equals 15 residues. The chain's CDR3 is CASSLGPLKTNEQFF. DNA of the CDR3: TGTGCCAGCAGCTTAGGGCCCCTTAAGACGAATGAGCAGTTCTTC.

The genes are TRBV4-3 and TRBJ2-4, with D possibly TRBD1 on 6 matching bases. The germline V gene encodes CDR1 LGHNA and CDR2 YSLEER. This CDR3 is 21 amino acids long. The V gene lost 4 bases and the J gene lost 0 bases, with 28 bases spanning the gap. The CDR3 DNA reads as TGCGCCAGCAGCCCGAAGCCCCCAAACAGGGCTTTCGGTAAAGCCAAAAACATTCAGTACTTC. This gives the protein CASSPKPPNRAFGKAKNIQYF.

CDR3 protein: CAWSVGIRYNSPLHF. CDR3 DNA sequence: TGTGCCTGGAGTGTGGGAATACGCTATAATTCACCCCTCCACTTT. The chain links TRBV30 to TRBJ1-6; D is undetermined. Germline lookup yields CDR1 GTSNPN and CDR2 SVGIG (reference sequence). The V end was cut by 0 bases, the J end by 3 bases, with 9 bases between. The length of the CDR3 is 15 residues.

The genes are TRBV9 and TRBJ2-7; maybe TRBD2 (6 bases). Germline CDR1 is SGDLS and CDR2 is YYNGEE. The CDR3 is 16 residues long. Trimming cost V 3 bases and J 8 bases, with 24 bases left between them. CDR3 DNA: TGTGCCAGCAGCGACGTAGGGACTTCGGGGGTGAGGCAGCAGTACTTC. It translates to CASSDVGTSGVRQQYF.

The chain is built from TRBV3-1 (or the pseudogene TRBV3-2) and TRBJ2-1; D may be TRBD2 (5 bases). Germline V gene sequence: CDR1 LGHDT, CDR2 YNNKEL (reference sequence). The CDR3 has 15 residues. With 1 base removed from V and 6 bases from J, the gap between germline ends came to 13 bases. The DNA for the CDR3 is TGTGCCAGCAGCCAAGTCCGAAGTAGCGCCAATGAGCAGTTCTTC. Translated, it gives CASSQVRSSANEQFF.

V usage is TRBV18 and J usage is TRBJ2-7, with TRBD1 identical over 10 bases. Germline V gene sequence: CDR1 KGHSH, CDR2 LQKENI. V gave up 4 bases and J gave up 4 bases; unmatched junction bases: 7. This CDR3 has 15 residues. The CDR3 region has the DNA TGTGCCAGCTCACTGGGGACAGGGGTCCAATACGAGCAGTACTTC. It encodes CASSLGTGVQYEQYF.

The chain combines TRBV5-1 with TRBJ2-1; 9 bases fit TRBD2. V was pared by 2 bases and J by 4 bases, with 4 bases of the junction left unmatched. From germline, CDR1 is SGHRS and CDR2 YFSETQ. This CDR3 comprises 15 residues. The CDR3 spells CASSFMTSGYNEQFF. The DNA for the CDR3 is TGCGCCAGCAGCTTTATGACTAGCGGATACAATGAGCAGTTCTTC.

This chain links TRBV28 with TRBJ1-5; maybe TRBD1 (6 bases). The CDR3 has 16 residues. Trimming stripped 1 base from V and 7 bases from J, with 17 bases between. Germline-derived CDR1 and CDR2 are MDHEN and SYDVKM. The CDR3 DNA is TGTGCCAGCAGTTTATTTCCCCAGGGGACGGACCAGCCCCAGCATTTT. This translates into CASSLFPQGTDQPQHF.

The chain joins TRBV9 to TRBJ2-7, with 7 bases lining up with TRBD2. Germline values: CDR1 SGDLS, CDR2 YYNGEE. The CDR3 totals 15 residues. The J segment lost 4 bases and the V segment lost 0 bases, leaving 7 bases of the junction unmatched. The CDR3 loop reads CASSVASGNNYEQYF. As DNA, the CDR3 is TGTGCCAGCAGCGTAGCGAGCGGGAACAATTACGAGCAGTACTTC.

This clone occurred once. The genes are TRBV24-1 and TRBJ2-7; the D is unclear. Germline lookup yields CDR1 KGHDR and CDR2 SFDVKD. The CDR3 covers 14 residues. Trimming stripped 4 bases from V and 2 bases from J, with 11 bases between. CDR3 region: CATSESARTYEQYF. CDR3 sequence (DNA): TGTGCCACCAGTGAGTCTGCCAGAACCTACGAGCAGTACTTC.

The chain links TRBV19 to TRBJ2-1, with D uncertain. Trimming took 5 bases from V and 4 from J, leaving 12 bases between them. The CDR3 contains 14 residues. Germline V gene data show CDR1 as LNHDA and CDR2 as SQIVND (reference sequence). The CDR3 sequence: CASSSFDSYNEQFF. CDR3 DNA: TGTGCCAGTAGTTCTTTCGACTCTTACAATGAGCAGTTCTTC.

V usage is TRBV5-1 and J usage is TRBJ2-3; maybe TRBD1 (5 bases). V lost 2 bases and J 2 bases, leaving 12 bases between the germline ends. CDR1 SGHRS and CDR2 YFSETQ come from the germline V gene. This CDR3 spans 15 amino acids. As DNA, the CDR3 is TGCGCCAGCAGCTTAGAGACAGCTACCACAGATACGCAGTATTTT. Amino acid sequence: CASSLETATTDTQYF. Full variable domain (remainder filled in from reference TRBV5-1 and TRBJ2-3): KAGVTQTPRYLIKTRGQQVTLSCSPISGHRSVSWYQQTPGQGLQFLFEYFSETQRNKGNFPGRFSGRQFSNSRSEMNVSTLELGDSALYLCASSLETATTDTQYFGPGTRLTVL.

The chain links TRBV7-8 to TRBJ2-1; the match to TRBD2 covers 12 bases. Germline values: CDR1 SGHVS, CDR2 FQNEAQ. Unmatched junction bases numbered 5, after V lost 4 bases and J lost 4 bases. The CDR3 has 16 residues. The CDR3: CASSSRTSGTYNEQFF. The CDR3 nucleotides are TGTGCCAGCAGCTCCAGGACTAGCGGGACGTACAATGAGCAGTTCTTC.

CDR3 nucleotides: TGCGCCAGCAGCCAAGATGTTTCAGGGTTCTCCTACGAGCAGTACTTC. Its translation is CASSQDVSGFSYEQYF. The V gene is TRBV4-1, the J gene TRBJ2-7; TRBD1 might be the D (5 bases). The CDR3 length is 16 residues. The V end lost 0 bases, the J end lost 0 bases, and 12 bases lay between the germline ends. CDR1 is MGHRA and CDR2 is YSYEKL in the germline V gene.

CDR3 in amino acids: CASSQAGGQGDYEQYF. The CDR3 DNA reads TGTGCCAGCAGCCAAGCCGGGGGACAGGGGGACTACGAGCAGTACTTC. The chain links TRBV4-2 to TRBJ2-7, with TRBD1 identical over 11 bases. The CDR3 is made up of 16 amino acids. Germline V gene lookup returns CDR1 LGHNA and CDR2 YNFKEQ. The J segment lost 3 bases and the V segment lost 1 base, leaving 5 bases of the junction unmatched.

This clone came up once. The J gene is TRBJ2-7, the V gene TRBV9; no clear D. Between the trimmed V and J ends, which lost 3 bases and 3 bases, there was a span of 16 bases. The CDR3 contains 15 residues. Germline CDR1 reads SGDLS; CDR2 reads YYNGEE. The CDR3 region has the DNA TGTGCCAGCAGCGCTAAACCGGGCCCTCTCTACGAGCAGTACTTC. It encodes CASSAKPGPLYEQYF.

The rearrangement uses TRBV15 and TRBJ2-1; 11 bases agree with TRBD2. Germline V gene lookup returns CDR1 LNHNV and CDR2 YYDKDF (reference sequence). V was pared by 0 bases and J by 13 bases, with 8 bases of the junction left unmatched. The CDR3 is 15 residues long. In DNA form, the CDR3 reads TGTGCCACCAGCAGAGACGTCCTAGCGGGAGGCCCCCAGTTCTTC. This sequence encodes CATSRDVLAGGPQFF.

The J gene is TRBJ2-7, the V gene TRBV5-5; 8 bases align to TRBD1. V lost 5 bases and J lost 2; bases outside the gene matches: 9. The CDR3 is 15 amino acids. Germline V gene data show CDR1 as SGHKS and CDR2 as YYEKEE (reference sequence). CDR3 sequence (DNA): TGTGCCAGCAGGGTCCTAGGACAGGGCCCCTACGAGCAGTACTTC. Translated, it gives CASRVLGQGPYEQYF.

This clone was found once. This sequence joins TRBV19 and TRBJ2-2, with 13 bases matching TRBD2. Germline CDR1 and CDR2: LNHDA and SQIVND (reference sequence). This CDR3 has 19 amino acids. Germline trimming cut 7 bases from V and 0 bases from J; bases unmatched to any gene: 11. The CDR3 nucleotides read TGTGCCAGTACCATCGGACTAGCGGGAGCCTCTTCGAACACCGGGGAGCTGTTTTTT. This encodes CASTIGLAGASSNTGELFF.

The chain joins TRBV9 to TRBJ2-5; D gene ambiguous. The CDR3 is made up of 15 amino acids. CDR1 is SGDLS and CDR2 is YYNGEE in the germline V gene. V gave up 0 bases and J gave up 5 bases, with 14 bases separating them. CDR3 coding DNA: TGTGCCAGCAGCGTAGCTAAGGGTGGGTGGGAGACCCAGTACTTC. Translation: CASSVAKGGWETQYF.

This clone showed up just a few times. This chain links TRBV5-1 with TRBJ2-7; TRBD2 agrees at 7 bases. V shed 0 bases and J 0 bases; nucleotides not matched to a gene: 3. CDR1 and CDR2 (germline): SGHRS, YFSETQ. The CDR3 is made up of 15 amino acids. For the CDR3, the DNA is TGCGCCAGCAGCTTGGTTAGCGGGCTCTCCTACGAGCAGTACTTC. Residues: CASSLVSGLSYEQYF.

The chain employs TRBV18 and TRBJ1-1; a weak D match, TRBD1 (5 bases). V lost 5 bases and J lost 6, with 13 bases in between. The CDR3 extends over 13 amino acids. Germline V gene data show CDR1 as KGHSH and CDR2 as LQKENI. The CDR3 loop is CASSGQGGAEAFF. The CDR3 DNA reads TGTGCCAGCTCAGGGCAAGGAGGGGCTGAAGCTTTCTTT.

V gene TRBV18 combines with J gene TRBJ1-4; 7 nucleotides align to TRBD1. CDR1 and CDR2 (germline): KGHSH, LQKENI. The CDR3 consists of 15 residues. The ends lost 3 bases at V and 3 bases at J; junction bases unmatched: 4. The chain's CDR3 is CASSPPGQSNEKLFF. The CDR3 DNA reads as TGTGCCAGCTCACCTCCGGGACAGTCTAATGAAAAACTGTTTTTT.

The gene calls are TRBV5-4 and TRBJ2-5; 7 bases align to TRBD1. The CDR3 contains 18 residues. Germline values: CDR1 SGHNT, CDR2 YYREEE (reference sequence). After removal of 4 bases from V and 0 bases from J, the junction contained 15 bases not matched to a gene. The CDR3 protein is CASSIKTGTVTYQETQYF. The CDR3 region has the DNA TGTGCCAGCAGCATAAAAACCGGGACAGTCACGTACCAAGAGACCCAGTACTTC.

The chain joins TRBV6-5 to TRBJ2-5, with 8 bases matching TRBD2. V dropped 4 bases and J dropped 4; count of bases not matched to a gene: 5. The CDR3 totals 14 residues. Germline CDR1 and CDR2: MNHEY and SVGAGI. The CDR3: CASSLTSVGETQYF. CDR3 coding DNA: TGTGCCAGCAGTTTGACTAGCGTAGGAGAGACCCAGTACTTC.

The rearrangement links TRBV7-9 to TRBJ1-2, with 7 bases fitting TRBD1. V was pared by 4 bases and J by 2 bases, with 4 bases of the junction left unmatched. Germline CDR1 SEHNR, CDR2 FQNEAQ (reference sequence). The CDR3 extends over 14 amino acids. CDR3 DNA: TGTGCCAGCAGCTCAAAGACAGGGAACTATGGCTACACCTTC. Its translation is CASSSKTGNYGYTF. Combining the CDR3 with reference TRBV7-9 and TRBJ1-2 gives the whole variable domain DTGVSQNPRHKITKRGQNVTFRCDPISEHNRLYWYRQTLGQGPEFLTYFQNEAQLEKSRLLSDRFSAERPKGSFSTLEIQRTEQGDSAMYLCASSSKTGNYGYTFGSGTRLTVV.

This clone was picked up one time. In DNA, the CDR3 is TGCGCCAGCAGCCAAAACGATGGGTCCGAGCAGTACTTC. Amino acids: CASSQNDGSEQYF. This sequence joins TRBV4-3 and TRBJ2-7; unclear D gene. V gave up 2 bases and J gave up 6 bases, with 11 bases separating them. From germline, CDR1 is LGHNA and CDR2 YSLEER. CDR3 size: 13 residues.

This clone was counted a single time. V is TRBV5-1 and J is TRBJ1-5; D possibly corresponds to TRBD1 (5 bases). The CDR3 loop spans 13 amino acids. Germline CDR1 reads SGHRS; CDR2 reads YFSETQ. Trimming left V 5 bases short and J 4 bases short, with 10 bases between. CDR3 DNA: TGCGCCAGCAGTTGGGACTTGAATCAGCCCCAGCATTTT. This encodes CASSWDLNQPQHF.

V and J are TRBV6-5 and TRBJ1-1; 8 bases match TRBD1. The junction had 6 bases not matched to a gene; V was cut back by 2 bases and J by 1 base. This CDR3 spans 16 amino acids. Germline CDR1 and CDR2: MNHEY and SVGAGI. The CDR3 loop reads CASSYPWDRPNTEAFF. CDR3 nucleotide sequence: TGTGCCAGCAGTTACCCCTGGGACAGGCCGAACACTGAAGCTTTCTTT.

The CDR3 sequence: CASSLRLAGGPKELFF. CDR3 in DNA: TGTGCCAGCAGCCTGAGACTAGCGGGAGGGCCAAAGGAGCTGTTTTTT. The chain links TRBV11-3 to TRBJ2-2; 14 bases are a match to TRBD2. Trimming removed 5 bases from V and 10 bases from J; junction bases left unmatched: 9. The germline V gene has CDR1 SGHNT and CDR2 YENEEA. CDR3 length: 16 residues.

Concerning this clone: Other DNA sequences in this sample translate to the same CDR3. The genes are TRBV3-1 (or the pseudogene TRBV3-2) and TRBJ2-7, with TRBD1 matching over 7 bases. V was clipped by 1 base and J by 4 bases; unmatched bases: 1. The CDR3 totals 13 residues. The V gene's germline CDR1 is LGHDT and CDR2 YNNKEL (reference sequence). The CDR3 nucleotides read TGTGCCAGCAGCCAAGTACAGGGGTACGAGCAGTACTTC. Translation gives CASSQVQGYEQYF.